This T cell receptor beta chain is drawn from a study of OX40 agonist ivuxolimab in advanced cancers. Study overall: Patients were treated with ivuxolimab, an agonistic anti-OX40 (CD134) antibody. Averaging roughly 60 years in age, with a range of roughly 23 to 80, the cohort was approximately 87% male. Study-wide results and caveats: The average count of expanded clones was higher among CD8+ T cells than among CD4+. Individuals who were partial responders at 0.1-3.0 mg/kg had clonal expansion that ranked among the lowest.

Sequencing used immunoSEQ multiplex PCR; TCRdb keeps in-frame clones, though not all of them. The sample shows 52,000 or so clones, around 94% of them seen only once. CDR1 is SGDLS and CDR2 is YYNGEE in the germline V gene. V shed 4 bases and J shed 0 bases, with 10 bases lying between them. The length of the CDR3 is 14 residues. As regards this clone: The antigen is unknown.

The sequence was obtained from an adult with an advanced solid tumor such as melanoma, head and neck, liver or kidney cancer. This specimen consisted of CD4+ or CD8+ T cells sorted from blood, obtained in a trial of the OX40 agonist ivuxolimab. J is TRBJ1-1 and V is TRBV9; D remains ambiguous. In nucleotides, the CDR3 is TGTGCCAGCAGCCTCGGGTTCATGAACACTGAAGCTTTCTTT. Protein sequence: CASSLGFMNTEAFF.